Below, 13 T cell receptor beta chains from the same sample are listed, as sequenced in a study of T cells after yellow fever vaccination. TCRdb analysed the 5' RACE reads with MiXCR anew, one entry per CDR3 protein. The table records roughly 300,000 distinct CDR3 sequences, around 6.8% of them present only once. Material: PBMCs, obtained about 49 days after the first yellow fever vaccination. These receptors were taken from a man between 18 and 35 years old who received the YFV17D yellow fever vaccine.

The chain links TRBV5-4 to TRBJ2-3, with a weak D call TRBD1 (6 bases). The V and J ends lost 6 bases and 2 bases respectively, with 16 bases between them. CDR3 size: 15 residues. Germline V gives CDR1 SGHNT, CDR2 YYREEE (reference sequence). DNA of the CDR3: TGTGCCAGCACCAGGGGCAGGGCCATCACAGATACGCAGTATTTT. This translates into CASTRGRAITDTQYF.

This clonotype was counted a few times. The rearrangement links TRBV19 to TRBJ1-5, with D unresolved. Germline V gene lookup returns CDR1 LNHDA and CDR2 SQIVND (reference sequence). The CDR3 spans 15 residues. Trimming left V 3 bases short and J 0 bases short, with 9 bases between. The CDR3 DNA sequence: TGTGCCAGTAGTATTGTTCAGGCTAGCAATCAGCCCCAGCATTTT. It is translated as CASSIVQASNQPQHF.

The rearrangement uses TRBV5-6 and TRBJ2-1, with D perhaps assigned TRBD1 or TRBD2 (5 bases each). Trimming cost V 4 bases and J 3 bases, with 14 bases left between them. The CDR3 runs 15 residues. Germline values: CDR1 SGHDT, CDR2 YYEEEE. The CDR3 protein is CASSPGALCYNEQFF. For the CDR3, the DNA is TGTGCCAGCAGCCCCGGGGCCCTCTGCTACAATGAGCAGTTCTTC.

This clonotype appeared once. This chain uses TRBV3-1 with TRBJ2-5; D uncertain. Germline V CDR1 and CDR2: LGHDT, YNNKEL (reference sequence). V was trimmed by 0 bases and J by 8 bases, leaving 10 bases between them. The CDR3 covers 13 residues. The CDR3 region is CASSQELETTQYF. The CDR3 coding sequence is TGTGCCAGCAGCCAAGAATTGGAGACAACCCAGTACTTC.

In this sample, this clonotype turned up a few times. The V gene is TRBV7-6, the J gene TRBJ2-1; perhaps D is TRBD1 or TRBD2 (5 bases each). Germline V gene lookup returns CDR1 SGHVS and CDR2 FNYEAQ. The CDR3 runs 15 residues. With 5 bases removed from V and 9 bases from J, the gap between germline ends came to 20 bases. For the CDR3, the DNA is TGTGCCAGCAGCACTACCAGGGAGAGTTGGAGTGAGCAGTTCTTC. It is translated as CASSTTRESWSEQFF.

This clonotype showed up just a few times. The V and J genes are TRBV6-2 or TRBV6-3 and TRBJ1-2, with 8 bases aligning to TRBD1. Germline values: CDR1 MNHEY, CDR2 SVGEGT. CDR3 size: 13 residues. With 2 bases clipped from V and 8 bases from J, the junction kept 4 bases outside the gene matches. The CDR3 loop is CASSYQDRDGYTF. In nucleotides, the CDR3 is TGTGCCAGCAGTTACCAGGACAGGGACGGCTACACCTTC.

This clonotype was picked up a small number of times. V and J are TRBV18 and TRBJ2-2, with D unclear. The CDR3 has 15 amino acids. Germline assignment: CDR1 KGHSH and CDR2 LQKENI. The V end lost 6 bases, the J end lost 6 bases, and 17 bases lay between the germline ends. CDR3 coding DNA: TGTGCCAGCTCTCTCCGGGCCCCGAATCCCGGGGAGCTGTTTTTT. Translating gives CASSLRAPNPGELFF.

This clonotype has only a few counts. This chain uses TRBV20-1 with TRBJ2-1; 13 nucleotides match TRBD2. V shed 1 base and J 7 bases; nucleotides not matched to a gene: 7. Germline V gene lookup returns CDR1 DFQATT and CDR2 SNEGSKA (reference sequence). The CDR3 spans 16 residues. CDR3 amino acids: CSARGTSGGARNEQFF. The CDR3 DNA reads as TGCAGTGCTAGAGGAACTAGCGGGGGGGCCCGGAATGAGCAGTTCTTC.

This clonotype has at least ten counts. The rearrangement uses TRBV7-2 and TRBJ2-1; D is uncertain. CDR1 is SGHTA and CDR2 is FQGNSA in the germline V gene. V dropped 2 bases and J dropped 3 bases, with 8 bases sitting between them. This CDR3 spans 14 amino acids. CDR3 coding DNA: TGTGCCAGCAGCTTATCAGGATACTACAATGAGCAGTTCTTC. Its protein is CASSLSGYYNEQFF.

This clonotype occurred many times. The gene calls are TRBV7-8 and TRBJ2-7, with 9 bases aligning to TRBD1. Germline-derived CDR1 and CDR2 are SGHVS and FQNEAQ. This CDR3 comprises 17 residues. J was trimmed by 2 bases and V by 1 base; bases with no gene match: 9. The CDR3 loop is CASSLGPGQGNPYEQYF. DNA of the CDR3: TGTGCCAGCAGCTTAGGGCCCGGACAGGGGAATCCCTACGAGCAGTACTTC.

The genes are TRBV12-3 or TRBV12-4 and TRBJ1-1; D gene uncertain. The CDR3 runs to 12 residues. Between the trimmed V and J ends, which lost 3 bases and 5 bases, there was a span of 7 bases. CDR3 sequence (DNA): TGTGCCAGCAGTTTCACTCGGACTGAAGCTTTCTTT. Amino acid sequence: CASSFTRTEAFF.

This clonotype was detected a few times. J is TRBJ1-1 and V is TRBV20-1, with D possibly TRBD1 on 6 matching bases. The CDR3 covers 12 residues. From germline, CDR1 is DFQATT and CDR2 SNEGSKA (reference sequence). Trimming pared 2 bases from V and 5 bases from J, leaving 9 bases between. CDR3 DNA sequence: TGCAGTGCTAGAAGGGGGGGGACTGAAGCTTTCTTT. Its protein is CSARRGGTEAFF.

The table lists this clonotype with many counts. V usage is TRBV12-3 or TRBV12-4 and J usage is TRBJ1-1; TRBD1 is a possible D gene (6 bases). V dropped 2 bases and J dropped 2 bases, with 9 bases sitting between them. CDR3 size: 14 residues. The CDR3 DNA follows: TGTGCCAGCAGTTTAAAAGGGGGTAACACTGAAGCTTTCTTT. Amino acid sequence: CASSLKGGNTEAFF.